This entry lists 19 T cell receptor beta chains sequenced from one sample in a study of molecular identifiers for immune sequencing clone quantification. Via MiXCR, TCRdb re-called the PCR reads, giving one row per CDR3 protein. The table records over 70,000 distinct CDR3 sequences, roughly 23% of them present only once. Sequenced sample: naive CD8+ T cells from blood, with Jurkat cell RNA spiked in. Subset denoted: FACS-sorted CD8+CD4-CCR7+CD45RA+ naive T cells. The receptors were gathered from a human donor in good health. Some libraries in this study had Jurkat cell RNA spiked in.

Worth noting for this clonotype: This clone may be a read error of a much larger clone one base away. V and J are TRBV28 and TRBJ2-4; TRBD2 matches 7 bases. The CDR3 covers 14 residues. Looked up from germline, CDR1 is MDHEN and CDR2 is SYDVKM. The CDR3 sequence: CAGSWRGRSNIQYF. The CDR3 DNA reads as TGTGCCGGCAGTTGGCGGGGGAGATCAAACATTCAGTACTTC.

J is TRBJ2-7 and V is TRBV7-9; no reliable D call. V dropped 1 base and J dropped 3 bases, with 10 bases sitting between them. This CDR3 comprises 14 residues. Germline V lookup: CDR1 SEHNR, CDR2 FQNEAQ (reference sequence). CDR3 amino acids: CASSLGLGLYEQYF. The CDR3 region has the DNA TGTGCCAGCAGCTTAGGGCTAGGCCTCTACGAGCAGTACTTC.

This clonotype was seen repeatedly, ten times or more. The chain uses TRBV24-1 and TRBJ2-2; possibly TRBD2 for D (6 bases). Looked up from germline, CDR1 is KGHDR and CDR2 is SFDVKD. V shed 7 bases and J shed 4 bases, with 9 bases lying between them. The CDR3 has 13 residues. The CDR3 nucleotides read TGTGCCACCAGATTAGCGGCCACCGGGGAGCTGTTTTTT. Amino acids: CATRLAATGELFF.

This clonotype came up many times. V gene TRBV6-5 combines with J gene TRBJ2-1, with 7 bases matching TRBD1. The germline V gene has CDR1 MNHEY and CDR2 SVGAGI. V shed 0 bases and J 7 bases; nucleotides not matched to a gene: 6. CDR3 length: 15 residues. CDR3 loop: CASSYSTGAANEQFF. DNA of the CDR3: TGTGCCAGCAGTTACTCTACAGGGGCGGCGAATGAGCAGTTCTTC.

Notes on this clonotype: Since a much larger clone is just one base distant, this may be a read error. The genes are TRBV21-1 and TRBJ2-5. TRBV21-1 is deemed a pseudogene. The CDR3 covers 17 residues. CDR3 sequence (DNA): TGTGCCAGCAGCAAAGCGGCAAGATCTGGCTTACAAGAGACCCAGTACTTC. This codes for CASSKAARSGLQETQYF.

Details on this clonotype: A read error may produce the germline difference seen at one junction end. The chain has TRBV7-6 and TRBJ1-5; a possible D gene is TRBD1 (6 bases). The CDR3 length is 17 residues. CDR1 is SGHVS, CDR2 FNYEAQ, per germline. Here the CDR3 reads CASSFEGDPYSNQPPHF. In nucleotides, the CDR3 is TGTGCCAGCAGCTTCGAGGGGGACCCTTATAGCAATCAGCCCCCGCATTTT.

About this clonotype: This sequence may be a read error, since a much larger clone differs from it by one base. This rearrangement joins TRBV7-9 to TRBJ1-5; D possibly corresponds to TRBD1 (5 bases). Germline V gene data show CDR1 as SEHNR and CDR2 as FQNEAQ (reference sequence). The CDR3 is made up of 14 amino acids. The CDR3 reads CASSLVGDHQPRHF. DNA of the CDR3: TGTGCCAGCAGCTTAGTAGGGGACCATCAGCCCCGGCATTTT.

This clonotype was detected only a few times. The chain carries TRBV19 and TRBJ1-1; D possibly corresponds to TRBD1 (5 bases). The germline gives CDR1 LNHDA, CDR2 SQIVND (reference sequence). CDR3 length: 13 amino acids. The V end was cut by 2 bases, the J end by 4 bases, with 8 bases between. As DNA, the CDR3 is TGTGCCAGTAGTATACTGGGGGGCACTGAAGCTTTCTTT. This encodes CASSILGGTEAFF.

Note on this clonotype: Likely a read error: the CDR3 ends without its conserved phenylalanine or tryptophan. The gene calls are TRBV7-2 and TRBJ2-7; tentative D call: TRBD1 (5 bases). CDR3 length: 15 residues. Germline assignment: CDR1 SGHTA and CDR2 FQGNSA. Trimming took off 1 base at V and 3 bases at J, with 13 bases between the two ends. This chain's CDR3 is CASSLGQGVFYEQYC. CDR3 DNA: TGTGCCAGCAGCTTAGGCCAGGGTGTTTTCTACGAGCAGTACTGC.

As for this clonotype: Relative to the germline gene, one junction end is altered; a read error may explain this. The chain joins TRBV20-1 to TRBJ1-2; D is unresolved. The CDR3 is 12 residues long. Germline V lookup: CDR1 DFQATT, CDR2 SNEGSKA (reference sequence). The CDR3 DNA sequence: TGCAGTGCGGAAGTCCTAGGGTTTGGCTACGCCTTC. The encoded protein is CSAEVLGFGYAF.

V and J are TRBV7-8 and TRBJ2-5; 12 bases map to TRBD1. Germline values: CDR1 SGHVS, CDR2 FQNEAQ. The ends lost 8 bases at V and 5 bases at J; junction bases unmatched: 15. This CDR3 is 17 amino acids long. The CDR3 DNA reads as TGTGCCAGCGGCCCTCAGAGGGGACAGGGGGCTTCTGAGACCCAGTACTTC. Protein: CASGPQRGQGASETQYF.

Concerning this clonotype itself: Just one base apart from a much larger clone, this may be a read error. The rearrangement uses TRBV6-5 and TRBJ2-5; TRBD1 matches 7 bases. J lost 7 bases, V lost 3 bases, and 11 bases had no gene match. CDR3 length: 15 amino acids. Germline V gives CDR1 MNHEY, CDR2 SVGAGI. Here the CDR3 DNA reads TGTGCCAGCAGTTATTCCGGGACAGCTGGTGGGACCCAGTACTTC. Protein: CASSYSGTAGGTQYF.

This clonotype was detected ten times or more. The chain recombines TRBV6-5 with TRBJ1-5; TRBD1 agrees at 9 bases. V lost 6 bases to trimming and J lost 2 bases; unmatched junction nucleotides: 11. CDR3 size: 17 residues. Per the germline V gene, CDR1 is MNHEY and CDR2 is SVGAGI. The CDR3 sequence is CASSGLTGGVGNQPQHF. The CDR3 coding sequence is TGTGCCAGCAGCGGGTTGACAGGGGGTGTTGGCAATCAGCCCCAGCATTTT.

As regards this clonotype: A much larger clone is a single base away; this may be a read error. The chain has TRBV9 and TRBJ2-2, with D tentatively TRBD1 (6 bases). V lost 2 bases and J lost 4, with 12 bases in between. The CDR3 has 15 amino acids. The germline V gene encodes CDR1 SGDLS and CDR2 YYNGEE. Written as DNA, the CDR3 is TGTGCCAGCAGCGTCGACAGGCTCAGCACCGGGGAGCTGTTTTTT. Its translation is CASSVDRLSTGELFF.

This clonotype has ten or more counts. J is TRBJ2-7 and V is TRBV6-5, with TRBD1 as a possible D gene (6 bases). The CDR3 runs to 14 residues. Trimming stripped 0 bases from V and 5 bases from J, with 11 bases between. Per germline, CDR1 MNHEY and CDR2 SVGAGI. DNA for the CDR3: TGTGCCAGCAGTTACTCGATTGGGGGCAACGAGCAGTACTTC. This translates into CASSYSIGGNEQYF.

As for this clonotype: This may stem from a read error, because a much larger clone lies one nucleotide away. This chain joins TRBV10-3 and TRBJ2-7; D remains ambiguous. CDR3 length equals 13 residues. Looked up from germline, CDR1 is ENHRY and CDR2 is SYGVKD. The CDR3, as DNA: TGTGCCATCAGTGACGACCTAGGGTACGAGCAGTGCTTC. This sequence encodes CAISDDLGYEQCF.

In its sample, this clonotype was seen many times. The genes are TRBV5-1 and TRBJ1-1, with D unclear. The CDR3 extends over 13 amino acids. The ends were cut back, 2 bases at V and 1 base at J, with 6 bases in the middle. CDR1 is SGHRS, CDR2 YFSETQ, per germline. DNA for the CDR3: TGCGCCAGCAGCTTCACCCCGAACACTGAAGCTTTCTTT. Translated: CASSFTPNTEAFF.

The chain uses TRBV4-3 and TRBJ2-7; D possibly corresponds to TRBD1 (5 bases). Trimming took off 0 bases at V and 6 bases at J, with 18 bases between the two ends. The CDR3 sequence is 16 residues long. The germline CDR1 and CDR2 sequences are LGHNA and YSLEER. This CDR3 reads CASSQDKGNEIFEQYF. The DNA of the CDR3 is TGCGCCAGCAGCCAAGATAAGGGGAATGAGATCTTCGAGCAGTACTTC.

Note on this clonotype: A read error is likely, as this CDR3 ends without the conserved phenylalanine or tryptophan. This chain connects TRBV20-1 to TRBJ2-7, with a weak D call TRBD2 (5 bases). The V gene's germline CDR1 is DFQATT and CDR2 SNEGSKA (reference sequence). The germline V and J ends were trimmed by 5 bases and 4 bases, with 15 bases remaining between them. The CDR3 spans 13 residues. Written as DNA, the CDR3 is TGCAGTGCTTTAACAATTACTAGTTACGAGCAGTACCTC. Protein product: CSALTITSYEQYL.